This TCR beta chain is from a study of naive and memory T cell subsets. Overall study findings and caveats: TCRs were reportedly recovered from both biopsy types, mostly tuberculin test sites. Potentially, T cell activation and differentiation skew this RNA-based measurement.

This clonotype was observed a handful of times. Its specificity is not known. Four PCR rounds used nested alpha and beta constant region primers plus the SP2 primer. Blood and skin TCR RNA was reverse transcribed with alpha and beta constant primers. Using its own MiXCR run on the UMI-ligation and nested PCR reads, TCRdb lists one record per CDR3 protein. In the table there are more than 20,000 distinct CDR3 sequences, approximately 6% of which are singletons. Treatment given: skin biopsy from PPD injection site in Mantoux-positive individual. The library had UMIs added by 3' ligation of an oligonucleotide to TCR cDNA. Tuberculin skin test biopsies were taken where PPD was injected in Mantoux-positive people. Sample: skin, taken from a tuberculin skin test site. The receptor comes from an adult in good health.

DNA for the CDR3: TGTGCCAGCAGCCAAGATGGGTTTAGCGGGAGGGTCGACGAGCAGTACTTC. Its protein product is CASSQDGFSGRVDEQYF. V gene TRBV4-2 combines with J gene TRBJ2-7, with 11 bases that match TRBD2. The CDR3 is made up of 17 amino acids. Trimming took 0 bases from V and 5 from J; bases not matched to a gene: 9. CDR1 LGHNA and CDR2 YNFKEQ come from the germline V gene.